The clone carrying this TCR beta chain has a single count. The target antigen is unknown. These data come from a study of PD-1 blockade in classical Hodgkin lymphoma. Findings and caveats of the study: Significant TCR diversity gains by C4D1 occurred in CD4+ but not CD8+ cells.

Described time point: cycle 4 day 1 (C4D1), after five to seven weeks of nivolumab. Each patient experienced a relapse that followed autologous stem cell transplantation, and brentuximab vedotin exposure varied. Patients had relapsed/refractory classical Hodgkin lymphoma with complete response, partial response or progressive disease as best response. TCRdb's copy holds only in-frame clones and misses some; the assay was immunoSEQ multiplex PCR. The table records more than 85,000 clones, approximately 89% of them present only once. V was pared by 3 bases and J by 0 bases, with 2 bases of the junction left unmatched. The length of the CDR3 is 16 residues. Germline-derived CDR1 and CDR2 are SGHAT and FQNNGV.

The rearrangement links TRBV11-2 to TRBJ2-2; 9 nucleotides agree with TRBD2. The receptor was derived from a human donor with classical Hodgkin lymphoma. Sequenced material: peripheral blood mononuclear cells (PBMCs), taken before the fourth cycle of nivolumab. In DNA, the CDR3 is TGTGCCAGCAGCTTGCTAGCGGGGTCGAACACCGGGGAGCTGTTTTTT. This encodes CASSLLAGSNTGELFF. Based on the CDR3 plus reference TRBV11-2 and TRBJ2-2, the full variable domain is EAGVAQSPRYKIIEKRQSVAFWCNPISGHATLYWYQQILGQGPKLLIQFQNNGVVDDSQLPKDRFSAERLKGVDSTLKIQPAKLEDSAVYLCASSLLAGSNTGELFFGEGSRLTVL.